These 6 T cell receptor beta chains originate from one sample sequenced in a study of cytomegalovirus exposure and HLA in healthy donors. Primers: 60 Vbeta forward and 13 Jbeta reverse. The repertoire was sequenced with immunoSEQ multiplex PCR; TCRdb's copy has only in-frame clones and lacks some. The table includes approximately 160,000 clones, just under 80% detected once. Sequences were obtained from PBMCs. The receptor source for this set is a woman aged 45-59 years in good health and CMV-seropositive.

The J gene is TRBJ2-1, the V gene TRBV11-3; perhaps TRBD1 as D (6 bases). Looked up from germline, CDR1 is SGHNT and CDR2 is YENEEA. The CDR3 is 14 residues long. Trimming stripped 5 bases from V and 1 base from J, with 9 bases between. As DNA, the CDR3 is TGTGCCAGCAGCGCCGGGACATCCTACAATGAGCAGTTCTTC. Its translation: CASSAGTSYNEQFF.

The rearrangement joins TRBV5-1 to TRBJ1-4; tentatively, D is TRBD1 (6 bases). Trimming removed 5 bases at V and 5 bases at J, with 13 bases between. The CDR3 is 14 amino acids. The germline V gene encodes CDR1 SGHRS and CDR2 YFSETQ. CDR3: CASRQDSFNEKLFF. The CDR3, as DNA: TGCGCCAGCAGACAGGACAGCTTCAATGAAAAACTGTTTTTT.

The chain employs TRBV18 and TRBJ2-3, with 8 bases fitting TRBD1. The V gene's germline CDR1 is KGHSH and CDR2 LQKENI. The junction had 6 bases not matched to a gene; V was cut back by 3 bases and J by 4 bases. The CDR3 runs to 15 residues. This chain's CDR3 is CASSPDRGGPDTQYF. CDR3 nucleotides: TGTGCCAGCTCACCTGACAGGGGAGGCCCAGATACGCAGTATTTT.

This clone occurred a few times. For the CDR3, the DNA is TGTGCCAGCAGTTTCCTCGCGCGTCGGCAGGGATCCTACGAGCAGTACTTC. Its translation: CASSFLARRQGSYEQYF. This chain connects TRBV27 to TRBJ2-7; maybe TRBD1 (5 bases). The CDR3 extends over 17 amino acids. V lost 3 bases to trimming and J lost 1 base, with 19 bases between them. The V gene's germline CDR1 is MNHEY and CDR2 SMNVEV (reference sequence).

CDR3 DNA: TGTGCCAGCAGCTTAGGGACACCCTGGGACGAGCAGTACTTC. It yields the protein CASSLGTPWDEQYF. The rearrangement joins TRBV7-2 to TRBJ2-7; perhaps TRBD1 as D (5 bases). CDR3 length: 14 residues. Trimming took off 1 base at V and 5 bases at J, with 12 bases between the two ends. Germline V CDR1 and CDR2: SGHTA, FQGNSA.

CDR3 protein: CASSYSTVRGSDTQYF. The CDR3 region has the DNA TGTGCCAGCAGTTACTCGACGGTCAGGGGGTCAGATACGCAGTATTTT. V is TRBV6-5 and J is TRBJ2-3; 7 nucleotides agree with TRBD1. This CDR3 has 16 amino acids. J was trimmed by 4 bases and V by 0 bases; bases with no gene match: 7. The germline gives CDR1 MNHEY, CDR2 SVGAGI.